This TCR beta chain was sequenced during a study of cytomegalovirus exposure and HLA in healthy donors. Across the study: As an earlier analysis found, roughly 180 million T cells yielded some 120 million unique TCR beta sequences. Study results and caveats: A prior analysis recorded that most TCR beta V segments were productive about 87% or about 30% of the time.

The PCR was carried out with 60 Vbeta primers and 13 Jbeta primers. The assay was immunoSEQ multiplex PCR, and TCRdb's table has in-frame clones only and misses some. The sample holds around 110,000 clones; around 81% are singletons and the top ten take 3% to 5%. Points on this clone: Its specificity is not known.

The receptor comes from a woman in her thirties in good health and CMV-seronegative. The sequenced sample consisted of PBMCs.

The CDR3 reads CASSRAGELFF. In nucleotides, the CDR3 is TGTGCCAGCAGTCGGGCCGGGGAGCTGTTTTTT. The rearrangement joins TRBV27 to TRBJ2-2; D is ambiguous. Germline values: CDR1 MNHEY, CDR2 SMNVEV (reference sequence). V was shortened by 5 bases and J by 6 bases, with 4 bases between the two germline ends. The CDR3 is made up of 11 amino acids.